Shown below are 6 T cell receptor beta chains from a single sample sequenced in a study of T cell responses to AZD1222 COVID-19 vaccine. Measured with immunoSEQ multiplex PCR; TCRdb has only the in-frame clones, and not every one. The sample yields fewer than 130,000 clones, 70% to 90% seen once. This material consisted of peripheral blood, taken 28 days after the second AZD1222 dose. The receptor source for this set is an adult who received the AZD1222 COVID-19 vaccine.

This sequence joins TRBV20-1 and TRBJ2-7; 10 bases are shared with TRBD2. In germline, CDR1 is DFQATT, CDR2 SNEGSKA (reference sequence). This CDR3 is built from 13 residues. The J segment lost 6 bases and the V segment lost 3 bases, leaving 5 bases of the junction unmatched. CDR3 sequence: CSASRLAGVEQYF. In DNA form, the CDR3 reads TGCAGTGCTAGTCGGCTAGCGGGGGTCGAGCAGTACTTC.

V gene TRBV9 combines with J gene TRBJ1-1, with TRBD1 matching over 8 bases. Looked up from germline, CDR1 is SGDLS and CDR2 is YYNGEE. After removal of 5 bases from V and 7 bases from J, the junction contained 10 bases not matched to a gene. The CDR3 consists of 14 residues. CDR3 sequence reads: CASSAQRTGIEAFF. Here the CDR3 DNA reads TGTGCCAGCAGTGCTCAGAGGACAGGGATTGAAGCTTTCTTT.

Here the CDR3 reads CASSQAAAGFLQYF. The CDR3 region has the DNA TGCGCCAGCAGCCAAGCCGCAGCGGGGTTTTTGCAGTATTTT. The V call is TRBV4-1, the J call TRBJ2-3, with 7 bases lining up with TRBD2. This CDR3 region has 14 residues. Germline V lookup: CDR1 MGHRA, CDR2 YSYEKL. Losses at the gene ends were 1 base for V and 11 bases for J; bases not matched to a gene: 9.

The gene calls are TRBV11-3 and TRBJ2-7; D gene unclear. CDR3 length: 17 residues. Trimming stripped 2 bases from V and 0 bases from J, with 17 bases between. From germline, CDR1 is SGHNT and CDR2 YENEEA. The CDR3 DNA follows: TGTGCCAGCAGCTTAAGTTTAATGGGGAAAAGCTCCTACGAGCAGTACTTC. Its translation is CASSLSLMGKSSYEQYF.

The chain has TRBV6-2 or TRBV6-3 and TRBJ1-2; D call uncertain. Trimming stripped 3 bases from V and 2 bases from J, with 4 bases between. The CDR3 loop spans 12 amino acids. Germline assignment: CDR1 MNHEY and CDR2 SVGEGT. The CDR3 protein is CASSYQNYGYTF. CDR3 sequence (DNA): TGTGCCAGCAGTTATCAGAACTATGGCTACACCTTC.

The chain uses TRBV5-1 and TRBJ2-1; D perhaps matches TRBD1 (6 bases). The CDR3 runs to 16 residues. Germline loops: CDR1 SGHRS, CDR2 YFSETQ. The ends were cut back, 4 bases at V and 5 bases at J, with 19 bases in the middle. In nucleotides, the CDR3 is TGCGCCAGCAGCCTGGGCGACAGGACTCGGGACAATGAGCAGTTCTTC. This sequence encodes CASSLGDRTRDNEQFF.